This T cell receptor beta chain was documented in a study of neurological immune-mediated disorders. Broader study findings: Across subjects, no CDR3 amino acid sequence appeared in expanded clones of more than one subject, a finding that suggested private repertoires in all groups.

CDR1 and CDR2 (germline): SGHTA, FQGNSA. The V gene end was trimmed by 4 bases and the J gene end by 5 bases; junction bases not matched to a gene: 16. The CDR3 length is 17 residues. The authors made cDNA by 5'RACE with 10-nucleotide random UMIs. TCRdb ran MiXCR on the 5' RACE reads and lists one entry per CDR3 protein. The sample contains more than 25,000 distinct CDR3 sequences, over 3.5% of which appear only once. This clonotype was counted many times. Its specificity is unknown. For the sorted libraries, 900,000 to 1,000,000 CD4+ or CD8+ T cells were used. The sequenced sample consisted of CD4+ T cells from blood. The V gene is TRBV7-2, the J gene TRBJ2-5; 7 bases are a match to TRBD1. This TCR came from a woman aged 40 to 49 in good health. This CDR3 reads CASSSGQRTTRGETQYF. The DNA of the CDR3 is TGTGCCAGCAGCTCGGGACAGAGAACTACAAGGGGGGAGACCCAGTACTTC.